The 7 T cell receptor beta chains below come from one sample, sequenced in a study of beta chain features in type 1 diabetes. Expressed TCRB transcripts got sequenced, as all isolated RNA was reverse transcribed. Only in-frame clones appear in the TCRdb table, and some are missing; sequencing was by immunoSEQ multiplex PCR. Among around 350,000 clones listed, roughly 12% were seen once. The sample taken for sequencing was naive CD4+ T cells from blood. These TCRs come from a man between 18 and 35 years old in good health.

V usage is TRBV29-1 and J usage is TRBJ1-4; possibly TRBD1 for D (5 bases). The CDR3 loop spans 11 amino acids. Germline V CDR1 and CDR2: SQVTM, ANQGSEA. V was clipped by 4 bases and J by 8 bases, with 8 bases between them. CDR3 nucleotide sequence: TGCAGCGTTGTAAAGGGGGAAAAACTGTTTTTT. Its protein is CSVVKGEKLFF.

The V call is TRBV28, the J call TRBJ2-3; TRBD2 matches at 9 bases. Germline V lookup: CDR1 MDHEN, CDR2 SYDVKM. Losses at the gene ends were 3 bases for V and 2 bases for J; bases not matched to a gene: 6. The CDR3 sequence is 16 residues long. CDR3 sequence reads: CASSFTAGGLTDTQYF. CDR3 nucleotides: TGTGCCAGCAGTTTCACAGCGGGGGGACTCACAGATACGCAGTATTTT.

This chain joins TRBV7-2 and TRBJ1-4; D might be TRBD1 (5 bases). The V gene's germline CDR1 is SGHTA and CDR2 FQGNSA. The length of the CDR3 is 15 residues. The V gene lost 5 bases and the J gene lost 2 bases, with 12 bases spanning the gap. The CDR3, as DNA: TGTGCCAGCAGCCGAGAATCAGGGACTAATGAAAAACTGTTTTTT. It yields the protein CASSRESGTNEKLFF.

This clone turned up a few times. This chain joins TRBV18 and TRBJ1-1; 9 bases are a match to TRBD1. The CDR3 sequence is 15 residues long. Germline V gives CDR1 KGHSH, CDR2 LQKENI. The V gene end was trimmed by 6 bases and the J gene end by 4 bases; junction bases not matched to a gene: 9. The CDR3 loop is CASSPTGGGLTEAFF. The CDR3 coding sequence is TGTGCCAGCTCCCCGACAGGGGGTGGGCTCACTGAAGCTTTCTTT.

The V and J genes are TRBV27 and TRBJ1-5, with 7 positions matching TRBD1. The CDR3 totals 13 residues. Germline V gene lookup returns CDR1 MNHEY and CDR2 SMNVEV (reference sequence). V dropped 5 bases and J dropped 7; count of bases not matched to a gene: 5. In DNA, the CDR3 is TGTGCCAGCAGTCCATTGACAGGGCAGCCCCAGCATTTT. This codes for CASSPLTGQPQHF.

This clone was counted only a few times. This chain joins TRBV10-3 and TRBJ1-5; no reliable D call. Germline loops: CDR1 ENHRY, CDR2 SYGVKD. With 8 bases removed from V and 3 bases from J, the gap between germline ends came to 11 bases. CDR3 size: 13 residues. CDR3: CAILAALNQPQHF. CDR3 bases: TGTGCCATCCTAGCAGCGCTCAATCAGCCCCAGCATTTT.

The rearrangement joins TRBV6-6 to TRBJ2-1; 7 positions agree with TRBD2. CDR1 and CDR2 (germline): MNHNY, SVGAGI (reference sequence). J lost 9 bases, V lost 6 bases, and 8 bases had no gene match. The CDR3 runs 13 residues. CDR3 sequence reads: CASSEREEGEQFF. The CDR3 bases are TGTGCCAGCAGCGAGCGGGAAGAAGGTGAGCAGTTCTTC.